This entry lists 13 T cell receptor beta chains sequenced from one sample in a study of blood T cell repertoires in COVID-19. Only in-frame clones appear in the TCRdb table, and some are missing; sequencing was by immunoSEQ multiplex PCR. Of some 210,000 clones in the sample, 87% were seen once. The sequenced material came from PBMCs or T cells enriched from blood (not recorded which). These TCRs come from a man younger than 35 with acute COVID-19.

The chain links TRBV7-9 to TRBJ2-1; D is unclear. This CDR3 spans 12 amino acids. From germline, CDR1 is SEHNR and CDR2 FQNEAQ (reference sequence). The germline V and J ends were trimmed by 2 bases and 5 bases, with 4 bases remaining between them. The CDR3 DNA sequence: TGTGCCAGCAGCTTAAGCAACAATGAGCAGTTCTTC. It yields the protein CASSLSNNEQFF.

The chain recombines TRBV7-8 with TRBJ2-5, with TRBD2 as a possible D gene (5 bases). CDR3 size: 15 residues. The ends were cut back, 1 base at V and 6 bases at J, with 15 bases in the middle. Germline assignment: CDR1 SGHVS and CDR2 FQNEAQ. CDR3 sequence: CASSLGRDIGKTQYF. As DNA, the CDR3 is TGTGCCAGCAGCTTAGGACGGGATATTGGAAAGACCCAGTACTTC.

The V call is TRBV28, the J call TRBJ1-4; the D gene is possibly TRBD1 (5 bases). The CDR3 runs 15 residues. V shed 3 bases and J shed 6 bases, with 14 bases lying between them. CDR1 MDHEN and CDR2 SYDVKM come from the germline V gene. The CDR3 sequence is CASSLGGVGDEKLFF. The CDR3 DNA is TGTGCCAGCAGTTTGGGGGGTGTAGGGGATGAAAAACTGTTTTTT. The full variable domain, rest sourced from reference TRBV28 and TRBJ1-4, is DVKVTQSSRYLVKRTGEKVFLECVQDMDHENMFWYRQDPGLGLRLIYFSYDVKMKEKGDIPEGYSVSREKKERFSLILESASTNQTSMYLCASSLGGVGDEKLFFGSGTQLSVL.

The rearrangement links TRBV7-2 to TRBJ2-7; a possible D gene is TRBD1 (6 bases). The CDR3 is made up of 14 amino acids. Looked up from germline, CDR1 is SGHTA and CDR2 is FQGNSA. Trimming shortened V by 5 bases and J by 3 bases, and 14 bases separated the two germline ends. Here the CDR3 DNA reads TGTGCCAGCAGCCCACAAAGGGACAACTACGAGCAGTACTTC. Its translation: CASSPQRDNYEQYF.

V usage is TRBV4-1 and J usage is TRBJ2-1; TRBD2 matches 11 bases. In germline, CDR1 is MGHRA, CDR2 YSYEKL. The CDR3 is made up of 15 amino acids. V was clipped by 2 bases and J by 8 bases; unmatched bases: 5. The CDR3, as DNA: TGCGCCAGCAGCCAAAGGACTAGCGGGCTCGATGAGCAGTTCTTC. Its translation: CASSQRTSGLDEQFF.

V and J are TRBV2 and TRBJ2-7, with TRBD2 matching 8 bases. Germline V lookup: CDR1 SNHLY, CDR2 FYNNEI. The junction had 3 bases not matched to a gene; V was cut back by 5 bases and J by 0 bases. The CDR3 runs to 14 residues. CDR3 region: CASSNSGNSYEQYF. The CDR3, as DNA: TGTGCCAGCAGTAATAGCGGGAACTCCTACGAGCAGTACTTC.

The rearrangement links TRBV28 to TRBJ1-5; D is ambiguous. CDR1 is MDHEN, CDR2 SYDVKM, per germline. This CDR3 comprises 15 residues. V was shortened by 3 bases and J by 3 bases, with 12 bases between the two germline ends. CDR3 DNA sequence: TGTGCCAGCAGTTTCAGGCAAATAAACAATCAGCCCCAGCATTTT. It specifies CASSFRQINNQPQHF.

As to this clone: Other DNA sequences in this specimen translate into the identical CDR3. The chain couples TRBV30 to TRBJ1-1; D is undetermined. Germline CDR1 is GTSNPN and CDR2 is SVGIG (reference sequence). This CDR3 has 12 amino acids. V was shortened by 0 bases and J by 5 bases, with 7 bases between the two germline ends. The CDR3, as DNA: TGTGCCTGGAGTGTACGAGGAACTGAAGCTTTCTTT. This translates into CAWSVRGTEAFF.

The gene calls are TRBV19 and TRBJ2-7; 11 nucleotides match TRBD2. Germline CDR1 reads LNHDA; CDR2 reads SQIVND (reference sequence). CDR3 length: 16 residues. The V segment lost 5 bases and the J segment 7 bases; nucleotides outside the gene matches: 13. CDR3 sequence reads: CASSRGGSTSGKEQYF. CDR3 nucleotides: TGTGCCAGTAGTCGGGGGGGCTCGACTAGCGGGAAAGAGCAGTACTTC.

CDR3 DNA sequence: TGTGCCAGCAGCTTAGGGACAGGGACCGGGGAGCTGTTTTTT. It codes for CASSLGTGTGELFF. The gene calls are TRBV7-2 and TRBJ2-2; TRBD1 matches 8 bases. Germline CDR1 reads SGHTA; CDR2 reads FQGNSA. There are 14 residues in the CDR3. The J segment lost 5 bases and the V segment lost 1 base, leaving 0 bases of the junction unmatched. Full variable domain (missing parts from reference TRBV7-2 and TRBJ2-2): GAGVSQSPSNKVTEKGKDVELRCDPISGHTALYWYRQSLGQGLEFLIYFQGNSAPDKSGLPSDRFSAERTGGSVSTLTIQRTQQEDSAVYLCASSLGTGTGELFFGEGSRLTVL.

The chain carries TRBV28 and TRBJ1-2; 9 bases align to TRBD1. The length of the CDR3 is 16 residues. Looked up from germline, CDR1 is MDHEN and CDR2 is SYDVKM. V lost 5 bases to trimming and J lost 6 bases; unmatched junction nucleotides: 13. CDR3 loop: CASSPTHPGQGNGYTF. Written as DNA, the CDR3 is TGTGCCAGCAGTCCGACTCACCCGGGACAGGGAAATGGCTACACCTTC.

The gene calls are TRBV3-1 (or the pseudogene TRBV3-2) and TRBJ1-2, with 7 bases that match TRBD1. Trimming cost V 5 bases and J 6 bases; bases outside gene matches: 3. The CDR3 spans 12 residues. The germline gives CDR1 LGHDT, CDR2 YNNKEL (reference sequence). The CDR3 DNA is TGTGCCAGCAGCTATACAGGGGATGGCTACACCTTC. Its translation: CASSYTGDGYTF.

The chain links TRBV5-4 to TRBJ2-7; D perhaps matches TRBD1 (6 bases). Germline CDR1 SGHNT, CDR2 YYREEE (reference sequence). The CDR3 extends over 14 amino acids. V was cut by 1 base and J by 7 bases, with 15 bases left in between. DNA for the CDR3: TGTGCCAGCAGCTTGAGGGGGACGGAGCGGGAGCAGTACTTC. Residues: CASSLRGTEREQYF.